The rows below give T cell receptor beta chains drawn from one sample of a study of siplizumab effects on memory and regulatory T cells. Here immunoSEQ multiplex PCR was the method, and the copy in TCRdb shows in-frame clones only, minus some. The data show about 13,000 clones, 30% to 50% seen once. Their cognate antigens are unknown. The sequenced material came from CFSE-low (dividing) CD8+ T cells sorted from an allogeneic mixed lymphocyte reaction. The receptors derive from a human donor in good health; the cells came from an allogeneic mixed lymphocyte reaction. The CDR3 runs from the conserved cysteine through the conserved F or W. Each record gives: CDR3 length, D gene, V gene, clone size, J gene, CDR3 DNA, CDR3 protein. D genes are given only for firm matches. Rows may omit the clone size; those that give it use once, few, many or a size class.

CDR3 length: 15; D gene: .; V gene: TRBV19; clone size: .; J gene: TRBJ1-1; CDR3 DNA: TGTGCCAGTAGTATAGATGAGGGGCGGAACACTGAAGCTTTCTTT; CDR3 protein: CASSIDEGRNTEAFF
CDR3 length: 15; D gene: TRBD2; V gene: TRBV11-2; clone size: .; J gene: TRBJ2-7; CDR3 DNA: TGTGCCAGCAGCTTAGACGGGGACTACTCCTACGAGCAGTACTTC; CDR3 protein: CASSLDGDYSYEQYF
CDR3 length: 16; D gene: TRBD2; V gene: TRBV11-2; clone size: .; J gene: TRBJ2-7; CDR3 DNA: TGTGCCAGCAGCCCCGGACTAGCGGGAGGATCCTACGAGCAGTACTTC; CDR3 protein: CASSPGLAGGSYEQYF
CDR3 length: 16; D gene: .; V gene: TRBV5-4; clone size: .; J gene: TRBJ1-2; CDR3 DNA: TGTGCCAGCAGCACTGAGTTCGTGAGTGGCAACTATGGCTACACCTTC; CDR3 protein: CASSTEFVSGNYGYTF
CDR3 length: 14; D gene: .; V gene: TRBV11-2; clone size: medium-sized; J gene: TRBJ2-5; CDR3 DNA: TGTGCCAGCAGCGAATCAGGGGAATGGGAGACCCAGTACTTC; CDR3 protein: CASSESGEWETQYF
CDR3 length: 13; D gene: .; V gene: TRBV13; clone size: medium-sized; J gene: TRBJ1-1; CDR3 DNA: TGTGCCAGCCGTTTACGGGTTACACCTGAAGCTTTCTTT; CDR3 protein: CASRLRVTPEAFF
CDR3 length: 14; D gene: .; V gene: TRBV6-1; clone size: .; J gene: TRBJ1-3; CDR3 DNA: TGTGCCAGCAGTGAAGTTAACGCAATAAACACCATATATTTT; CDR3 protein: CASSEVNAINTIYF
CDR3 length: 12; D gene: .; V gene: TRBV5-6; clone size: .; J gene: TRBJ2-7; CDR3 DNA: TGTGCCAGCAGTTGGGGCAAACGGGAGCAGTACTTC; CDR3 protein: CASSWGKREQYF
CDR3 length: 10; D gene: .; V gene: TRBV25-1; clone size: medium-sized; J gene: TRBJ1-2; CDR3 DNA: TGTGCCACCGAGAACTATGGCTACACCTTC; CDR3 protein: CATENYGYTF
CDR3 length: 13; D gene: .; V gene: TRBV10-3; clone size: .; J gene: TRBJ2-7; CDR3 DNA: TGTGCCATCAGTGCACGGGACCCCTACGAGCAGTACTTC; CDR3 protein: CAISARDPYEQYF
CDR3 length: 16; D gene: .; V gene: TRBV13; clone size: few; J gene: TRBJ2-4; CDR3 DNA: TGTGCCAGCAGCTTGGGCCCCGGGGTCCTCCCTAACATTCAGTACTTC; CDR3 protein: CASSLGPGVLPNIQYF
CDR3 length: 12; D gene: .; V gene: TRBV27; clone size: few; J gene: TRBJ2-1; CDR3 DNA: TGTGCCAGCAGCTCCTCTAACAATGAGCAGTTCTTC; CDR3 protein: CASSSSNNEQFF
CDR3 length: 15; D gene: TRBD1; V gene: TRBV4-1; clone size: .; J gene: TRBJ2-7; CDR3 DNA: TGCGCCAGCAGCCAAGCCCCAGGGGGATACTACGAGCAGTACTTC; CDR3 protein: CASSQAPGGYYEQYF
CDR3 length: 13; D gene: .; V gene: TRBV27; clone size: medium-sized; J gene: TRBJ1-1; CDR3 DNA: TGTGCCAGCTCTTGGGCGGGGAACACTGAAGCTTTCTTT; CDR3 protein: CASSWAGNTEAFF
CDR3 length: 12; D gene: .; V gene: TRBV13; clone size: .; J gene: TRBJ2-7; CDR3 DNA: TGTGCCAGCAGCTTGGGGTCCTACGAGCAGTACTTC; CDR3 protein: CASSLGSYEQYF
CDR3 length: 13; D gene: .; V gene: TRBV11-3; clone size: .; J gene: TRBJ2-1; CDR3 DNA: TGTGCCAGCAGCCTGGGCGGTCACAATGAGCAGTTCTTC; CDR3 protein: CASSLGGHNEQFF